Presented here are 17 T cell receptor beta chains from one specimen sequenced in a study of CD8+ T cells in alopecia areata. It was cDNA, reverse transcribed from extracted RNA, that served as the sequencing template. Assay: immunoSEQ multiplex PCR; the TCRdb copy retains only in-frame clones and omits some. Altogether around 250,000 clones are present, less than 80% being singletons, with the ten largest covering around 1.2%. The sample was CD4+ T cells sorted from blood, taken at week 0. The receptors originated from a human donor with alopecia areata.

This clone occurred a few times. This chain connects TRBV6-4 to TRBJ2-7; 7 nucleotides agree with TRBD1. The CDR3 contains 11 residues. Trimming removed 6 bases from V and 6 bases from J; junction bases left unmatched: 2. CDR1 is MRHNA, CDR2 SNTAGT, per germline. CDR3 DNA sequence: TGTGCCAGCAGGAAGGGGGCCGAGCAGTACTTC. It translates to CASRKGAEQYF.

J is TRBJ1-5 and V is TRBV30, with D possibly being TRBD1 (5 bases). CDR3 length equals 14 residues. Germline lookup yields CDR1 GTSNPN and CDR2 SVGIG (reference sequence). V was shortened by 2 bases and J by 2 bases, with 10 bases between the two germline ends. The CDR3 DNA reads TGTGCCTGGAGTCCAGGGTATGGCAATCAGCCCCAGCATTTT. Its translation: CAWSPGYGNQPQHF.

CDR3 nucleotide sequence: TGTGCCAGCAGTTATACAGGGGGCATAGGCTACACCTTC. It yields the protein CASSYTGGIGYTF. J is TRBJ1-2 and V is TRBV6-5; 9 bases are a match to TRBD1. The CDR3 extends over 13 amino acids. The ends lost 3 bases at V and 8 bases at J; junction bases unmatched: 4. Germline lookup yields CDR1 MNHEY and CDR2 SVGAGI.

CDR3 nucleotides: TGTGCCAGCAGCTTACTGTCTAGCATGGAGACCCAGTACTTC. This sequence encodes CASSLLSSMETQYF. The V and J genes are TRBV11-2 and TRBJ2-5, with D perhaps TRBD2 (5 bases). Trimming pared 2 bases from V and 5 bases from J, leaving 12 bases between. Germline assignment: CDR1 SGHAT and CDR2 FQNNGV. This CDR3 comprises 14 residues. Together with reference TRBV11-2 and TRBJ2-5, the CDR3 gives the full variable domain: EAGVAQSPRYKIIEKRQSVAFWCNPISGHATLYWYQQILGQGPKLLIQFQNNGVVDDSQLPKDRFSAERLKGVDSTLKIQPAKLEDSAVYLCASSLLSSMETQYFGPGTRLLVL.

The genes are TRBV4-3 and TRBJ1-4, with 8 bases identical to TRBD1. Germline CDR1 reads LGHNA; CDR2 reads YSLEER. The CDR3 sequence is 15 residues long. J gave up 6 bases and V 5 bases, and 8 bases lay outside the gene matches. The CDR3 region has the DNA TGCGCCAGCAGCTACTGGACAGGGCAGGATGAAAAACTGTTTTTT. Its translation: CASSYWTGQDEKLFF.

This clone was seen only once. V is TRBV7-8 and J is TRBJ2-2; D is perhaps TRBD1 or TRBD2 (5 bases each). This CDR3 is 14 amino acids long. Germline-derived CDR1 and CDR2 are SGHVS and FQNEAQ. The V and J ends lost 4 bases and 5 bases respectively, with 11 bases between them. The chain's CDR3 is CASSSGTVTGELFF. The CDR3 nucleotides read TGTGCCAGCAGCTCCGGGACCGTTACCGGGGAGCTGTTTTTT. The full variable domain, with the rest looked up from reference TRBV7-8 and TRBJ2-2, is GAGVSQSPRYKVAKRGQDVALRCDPISGHVSLFWYQQALGQGPEFLTYFQNEAQLDKSGLPSDRFFAERPEGSVSTLKIQRTQQEDSAVYLCASSSGTVTGELFFGEGSRLTVL.

The chain recombines TRBV18 with TRBJ2-6, with D uncertain. V was cut by 3 bases and J by 0 bases, with 9 bases left in between. Germline V lookup: CDR1 KGHSH, CDR2 LQKENI. The CDR3 runs 16 residues. The CDR3 DNA reads as TGTGCCAGCTCACCTGACTGGGGCTCTGGGGCCAACGTCCTGACTTTC. This translates into CASSPDWGSGANVLTF.

The chain uses TRBV9 and TRBJ2-3, with a tentative D call TRBD2 (5 bases). The V end was cut by 0 bases, the J end by 2 bases, with 7 bases between. The CDR3 runs to 14 residues. CDR1 is SGDLS, CDR2 YYNGEE, per germline. CDR3 amino acids: CASSVAGYTDTQYF. The CDR3 DNA follows: TGTGCCAGCAGCGTAGCGGGGTACACAGATACGCAGTATTTT.

This clone has only a few counts. The chain recombines TRBV29-1 with TRBJ2-7, with 9 bases identical to TRBD1. Germline V lookup: CDR1 SQVTM, CDR2 ANQGSEA. This CDR3 is 13 amino acids long. Losses at the gene ends were 4 bases for V and 6 bases for J; bases not matched to a gene: 7. DNA for the CDR3: TGCAGCGTTGTCCCGGGACAGGGCAGCGAGCAGTACTTC. Translation: CSVVPGQGSEQYF.

The chain is built from TRBV9 and TRBJ2-7; TRBD2 might be the D (5 bases). Germline values: CDR1 SGDLS, CDR2 YYNGEE. This CDR3 is 14 amino acids long. Trimming stripped 0 bases from V and 6 bases from J, with 13 bases between. CDR3 sequence (DNA): TGTGCCAGCAGCGTAGAGGAGGCGGCGGCCGAGCAGTACTTC. Residues: CASSVEEAAAEQYF. Full variable domain (rest looked up from reference TRBV9 and TRBJ2-7): DSGVTQTPKHLITATGQRVTLRCSPRSGDLSVYWYQQSLDQGLQFLIQYYNGEERAKGNILERFSAQQFPDLHSELNLSSLELGDSALYFCASSVEEAAAEQYFGPGTRLTVT.

This chain links TRBV29-1 with TRBJ2-7, with TRBD2 matching 7 bases. In germline, CDR1 is SQVTM, CDR2 ANQGSEA. The CDR3 runs to 12 residues. With V trimmed by 5 bases and J by 3 bases, 4 bases remained unmatched. The CDR3 here is CSVNSGDYEQYF. The CDR3 DNA sequence: TGCAGCGTTAACAGCGGGGACTACGAGCAGTACTTC.

As for this clone: The sample contains more than one DNA sequence encoding this CDR3. The chain has TRBV15 and TRBJ2-5; D gene uncertain. This CDR3 spans 12 amino acids. Germline V gives CDR1 LNHNV, CDR2 YYDKDF (reference sequence). V lost 0 bases to trimming and J lost 5 bases, with 4 bases between them. This CDR3 reads CATSRDRETQYF. The CDR3 nucleotides read TGTGCCACCAGCAGAGATAGGGAGACCCAGTACTTC. Filled out from reference TRBV15 and TRBJ2-5, the complete variable domain reads DAMVIQNPRYQVTQFGKPVTLSCSQTLNHNVMYWYQQKSSQAPKLLFHYYDKDFNNEADTPDNFQSRRPNTSFCFLDIRSPGLGDTAMYLCATSRDRETQYFGPGTRLLVL.

This clone appeared once. In DNA form, the CDR3 reads TGCAGCGTTGGGCCGGGGGCCTACGAGCAGTACTTC. As protein: CSVGPGAYEQYF. The gene calls are TRBV29-1 and TRBJ2-7; TRBD2 might be the D (6 bases). Germline assignment: CDR1 SQVTM and CDR2 ANQGSEA. Trimming took off 4 bases at V and 2 bases at J, with 9 bases between the two ends. There are 12 residues in the CDR3.

The chain recombines TRBV30 with TRBJ2-1; 11 bases fit TRBD1. This CDR3 has 15 residues. The V segment lost 2 bases and the J segment 9 bases; nucleotides outside the gene matches: 9. Germline values: CDR1 GTSNPN, CDR2 SVGIG (reference sequence). CDR3: CAWSRLDRGPGEQFF. CDR3 bases: TGTGCCTGGAGTAGACTGGACAGGGGGCCCGGTGAGCAGTTCTTC.

The chain employs TRBV29-1 and TRBJ2-1; D is unclear. Per the germline V gene, CDR1 is SQVTM and CDR2 is ANQGSEA. CDR3 length: 13 residues. V was shortened by 1 base and J by 5 bases, with 9 bases between the two germline ends. CDR3 nucleotides: TGCAGCGTTGAAGGTCTAGAGCACAATGAGCAGTTCTTC. This gives the protein CSVEGLEHNEQFF.

This clone was detected only once. V is TRBV6-4 and J is TRBJ2-3; TRBD2 agrees at 11 bases. Looked up from germline, CDR1 is MRHNA and CDR2 is SNTAGT. V trimming: 5 bases; J trimming: 2 bases; junction bases outside the gene matches: 3. The CDR3 runs 15 residues. The CDR3 protein is CASSQTSGVTDTQYF. The CDR3 nucleotides read TGTGCCAGCAGTCAGACTAGCGGGGTCACAGATACGCAGTATTTT.

The chain joins TRBV6-5 to TRBJ1-5; the D is unclear. The CDR3 is made up of 15 amino acids. V lost 0 bases, J lost 6 bases, and 12 bases lay in between. From germline, CDR1 is MNHEY and CDR2 SVGAGI. The CDR3 nucleotides read TGTGCCAGCAGTTACTCGCCTCTCCGCGGTCAGCCCCAGCATTTT. It specifies CASSYSPLRGQPQHF.